One and the same sample provided the 12 T cell receptor beta chains below, sequenced in a study of PD-L1 blockade in urothelial cancer (dated by TCRdb to about 2017). Explained via the paper, the time point label denotes: peripheral blood 6 weeks after treatment start. The protocol used for the library was the immunoSEQ multiplex PCR assay. The immuneACCESS repertoire file appears here via TCRdb, limited to in-frame rearrangements. These files lack a portion of the clones; in checked studies, under half of the deficit traces to unresolved V genes, and the cause of the others is not known. The sample table lists more than 95,000 clones, around 89% of them with a count of one. 1.5% to 2% of the sample lies in the top ten. The sequencing used PBMCs, collected around atezolizumab (anti-PD-L1) treatment. The source of these receptors is a man between 60 and 75 years old with urothelial cancer.

The V gene is TRBV10-3, the J gene TRBJ1-1, with D perhaps matching TRBD1 (6 bases). There are 16 residues in the CDR3. V lost 0 bases, J lost 6 bases, and 17 bases lay in between. Looked up from germline, CDR1 is ENHRY and CDR2 is SYGVKD. CDR3 sequence (DNA): TGTGCCATCAGTGAGTCAACCGGGGGGCGTAGGGCTGAAGCTTTCTTT. It is translated as CAISESTGGRRAEAFF.

The chain links TRBV15 to TRBJ1-1; D might be TRBD1 (6 bases). The CDR3 consists of 14 residues. Between the trimmed V and J ends, which lost 5 bases and 9 bases, there was a span of 19 bases. CDR1 and CDR2 (germline): LNHNV, YYDKDF (reference sequence). For the CDR3, the DNA is TGTGCCACCAGCCCGCTATCACAGGGCTCGAAAGCTTTCTTT. Protein sequence: CATSPLSQGSKAFF. The entire variable domain, with the rest obtained from reference TRBV15 and TRBJ1-1, is as follows: DAMVIQNPRYQVTQFGKPVTLSCSQTLNHNVMYWYQQKSSQAPKLLFHYYDKDFNNEADTPDNFQSRRPNTSFCFLDIRSPGLGDTAMYLCATSPLSQGSKAFFGQGTRLTVV.

This clone was detected once. V and J are TRBV10-3 and TRBJ2-7, with 8 bases aligning to TRBD2. CDR1 and CDR2 (germline): ENHRY, SYGVKD. J was trimmed by 6 bases and V by 4 bases; bases with no gene match: 11. The CDR3 runs to 15 residues. CDR3: CAISGAGGGPFEQYF. CDR3 DNA: TGTGCCATCAGTGGCGCGGGGGGAGGGCCTTTCGAGCAGTACTTC.

V gene TRBV14 combines with J gene TRBJ2-7; tentatively, D is TRBD2 (5 bases). There are 11 residues in the CDR3. Trimming pared 4 bases from V and 4 bases from J, leaving 5 bases between. Per the germline V gene, CDR1 is SGHDN and CDR2 is FVKESK. The DNA for the CDR3 is TGTGCCAGCAGCCGGACTTACGAGCAGTACTTC. Its translation is CASSRTYEQYF.

The chain employs TRBV28 and TRBJ2-7; 7 bases agree with TRBD1. There are 14 residues in the CDR3. The J segment lost 12 bases and the V segment lost 6 bases, leaving 17 bases of the junction unmatched. The V gene's germline CDR1 is MDHEN and CDR2 SYDVKM. The DNA for the CDR3 is TGTGCCAGCAGCCCCGGGACAGCCCAAACGAAGCGGTACTTC. Protein product: CASSPGTAQTKRYF.

This clone is a singleton in its sample. The V gene is TRBV28, the J gene TRBJ2-5; 11 nucleotides line up with TRBD2. CDR1 is MDHEN and CDR2 is SYDVKM in the germline V gene. J gave up 5 bases and V 4 bases, and 9 bases lay outside the gene matches. This CDR3 region has 16 residues. The CDR3 DNA is TGTGCCAGCAGTTCCTTACTAGCGGGAGAACGGGAGACCCAGTACTTC. It specifies CASSSLLAGERETQYF. Full variable domain (outside the CDR3, taken from reference TRBV28 and TRBJ2-5): DVKVTQSSRYLVKRTGEKVFLECVQDMDHENMFWYRQDPGLGLRLIYFSYDVKMKEKGDIPEGYSVSREKKERFSLILESASTNQTSMYLCASSSLLAGERETQYFGPGTRLLVL.

The genes are TRBV6-5 and TRBJ2-2, with D perhaps TRBD1 (6 bases). V was pared by 8 bases and J by 3 bases, with 10 bases between. CDR1 is MNHEY, CDR2 SVGAGI, per germline. The CDR3 contains 13 residues. The CDR3 loop is CASQRGYTGELFF. The CDR3 DNA sequence: TGTGCCAGCCAGAGGGGGTACACCGGGGAGCTGTTTTTT.

V gene TRBV6-6 combines with J gene TRBJ2-2; no clear D. The CDR3 is 12 amino acids. The germline V gene has CDR1 MNHNY and CDR2 SVGAGI (reference sequence). V lost 6 bases and J lost 2, with 4 bases in between. The CDR3 is CASRLNTGELFF. The CDR3 coding sequence is TGTGCCAGCAGACTTAACACCGGGGAGCTGTTTTTT.

This clone turned up a few times. This chain connects TRBV18 to TRBJ1-2, with D possibly matching TRBD1 (5 bases). Trimming removed 1 base at V and 5 bases at J, with 11 bases between. CDR1 is KGHSH, CDR2 LQKENI, per germline. There are 14 residues in the CDR3. The chain's CDR3 is CASSPLSGWYGYTF. In nucleotides, the CDR3 is TGTGCCAGCTCACCACTTTCAGGGTGGTATGGCTACACCTTC.

Only one count was recorded for this clone. The chain joins TRBV5-6 to TRBJ1-5, with 8 bases fitting TRBD1. V lost 4 bases and J lost 0; bases outside the gene matches: 6. Germline assignment: CDR1 SGHDT and CDR2 YYEEEE. CDR3 length equals 16 residues. The CDR3 spells CASSTGGGYSNQPQHF. The CDR3 nucleotides are TGTGCCAGCAGCACAGGGGGAGGTTATAGCAATCAGCCCCAGCATTTT.

The table lists this clone with a count of one. This sequence joins TRBV25-1 and TRBJ1-1; D ambiguous. Germline loops: CDR1 MGHDK, CDR2 SYGVNS. The CDR3 runs 16 residues. Deletions cut 5 bases from V and 5 bases from J, with 21 bases between. This CDR3 is CASSPKGIRRVTEAFF. The CDR3 nucleotides read TGTGCCAGCAGTCCAAAAGGGATCCGGCGGGTGACTGAAGCTTTCTTT.

The rearrangement uses TRBV5-1 and TRBJ1-5; TRBD1 agrees at 8 bases. The germline V gene encodes CDR1 SGHRS and CDR2 YFSETQ. CDR3 length equals 17 residues. The V gene end was trimmed by 3 bases and the J gene end by 0 bases; junction bases not matched to a gene: 8. The CDR3 protein is CASSSRQGSASNQPQHF. The CDR3 DNA is TGCGCCAGCAGCTCGCGACAGGGGTCGGCTAGCAATCAGCCCCAGCATTTT. Based on the CDR3 plus reference TRBV5-1 and TRBJ1-5, the full variable domain is KAGVTQTPRYLIKTRGQQVTLSCSPISGHRSVSWYQQTPGQGLQFLFEYFSETQRNKGNFPGRFSGRQFSNSRSEMNVSTLELGDSALYLCASSSRQGSASNQPQHFGDGTRLSIL.